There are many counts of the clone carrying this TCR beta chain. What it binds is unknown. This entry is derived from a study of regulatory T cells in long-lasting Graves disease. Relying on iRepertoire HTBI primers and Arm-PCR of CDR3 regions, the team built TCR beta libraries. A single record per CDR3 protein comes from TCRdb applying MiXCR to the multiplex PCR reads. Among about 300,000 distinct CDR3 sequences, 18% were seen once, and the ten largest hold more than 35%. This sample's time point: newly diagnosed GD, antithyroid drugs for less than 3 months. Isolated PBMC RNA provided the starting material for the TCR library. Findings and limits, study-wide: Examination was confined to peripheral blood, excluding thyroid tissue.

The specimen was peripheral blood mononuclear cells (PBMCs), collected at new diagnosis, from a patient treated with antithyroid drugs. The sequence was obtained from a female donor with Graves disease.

The CDR3 bases are TGTGCCTGGAGCCAGGGGAGCCCCACAGATACGCAGTATTTT. Protein product: CAWSQGSPTDTQYF. The chain recombines TRBV30 with TRBJ2-3; D may be TRBD1 (6 bases). The germline gives CDR1 GTSNPN, CDR2 SVGIG (reference sequence). The CDR3 sequence is 14 residues long. Trimming took off 3 bases at V and 2 bases at J, with 12 bases between the two ends.